The TCR beta chain described here comes from a study of cytotoxic CD8 clonotypes in ibrutinib-treated CLL. Study as a whole: In all, roughly 11 patients were relapsed/refractory, around 15 were treatment-naive and fewer than 18 were IGHV unmutated. Partial responders roughly 25, complete 2; 12 progressed and 14 stayed in remission by median roughly 73 months. Samples showed on average about 260,000 productive templates and 94,082 productive rearrangements.

The germline V gene encodes CDR1 MNHEY and CDR2 SMNVEV (reference sequence). Trimming cost V 6 bases and J 8 bases, with 16 bases left between them. The CDR3 has 13 amino acids. Generated by immunoSEQ multiplex PCR, the TCRdb table keeps only in-frame clones and is missing some. In the table there are approximately 100,000 clones, around 73% of which are singletons. About 2 micrograms of genomic DNA, which was extracted from cryopreserved PBMCs, served as the material used for the TCR beta libraries. The rearrangement links TRBV27 to TRBJ1-2; D is ambiguous. The TCR originated in a human donor with chronic lymphocytic leukemia. Sequenced material: PBMCs, taken after 12 months of ibrutinib treatment. Here the CDR3 reads CASRSRAKGGYTF. As DNA, the CDR3 is TGTGCCAGCAGGTCCCGGGCCAAGGGAGGCTACACCTTC.